This is a list of T cell receptor beta chains from one sample in a study of vaccination and CD4 T cells after COVID-19. Their antigens are not known. One entry per CDR3 protein, called by TCRdb with MiXCR from the PCR reads. The repertoire includes 3,500 to 4,000 distinct CDR3 sequences, 14% of them detected once, and about a sixth sits in the top ten. Sequenced sample: CD4+ T cells from blood, cultured in vitro. These receptors all stem from a human donor who had recovered from COVID-19. CDR3s include the opening cysteine and the closing phenylalanine or tryptophan. Each record gives: V gene, J gene, clone size, D gene, CDR3 DNA, CDR3 protein. The D gene is left open where the match is weak. For some rows the clone size is stated as once, few or many, or as a class when expanded; others skip it.

v_call: TRBV9
j_call: TRBJ1-3
clone_size: -
d_call: -
cdr3_nt: TGTGCCAGCAGCGCCCTGGACACGAGCTCTGGAAACACCATATATTTT
cdr3_aa: CASSALDTSSGNTIYF

v_call: TRBV7-9
j_call: TRBJ2-7
clone_size: medium-sized
d_call: -
cdr3_nt: TGTGCCAGCAGCTTTTCAGGATTCGAGCAGTACTTC
cdr3_aa: CASSFSGFEQYF

v_call: TRBV24-1
j_call: TRBJ2-5
clone_size: medium-sized
d_call: TRBD2
cdr3_nt: TGTGCCACCAGTGATTTGCCACTAGCGGAGACCCAGTACTTC
cdr3_aa: CATSDLPLAETQYF

v_call: TRBV20-1
j_call: TRBJ2-1
clone_size: few
d_call: -
cdr3_nt: TGCAGTGCTAGTCCGGGGAGCTCAGATGAGCAGTTCTTC
cdr3_aa: CSASPGSSDEQFF

v_call: TRBV2
j_call: TRBJ2-7
clone_size: few
d_call: -
cdr3_nt: TGTGCCAGCAGTAGACGCTACGAGCAGTACTTC
cdr3_aa: CASSRRYEQYF

v_call: TRBV30
j_call: TRBJ1-2
clone_size: medium-sized
d_call: -
cdr3_nt: TGTGCCTGGAGCCAGCAGGGATCGGATGGCTACACCTTC
cdr3_aa: CAWSQQGSDGYTF

v_call: TRBV30
j_call: TRBJ2-5
clone_size: -
d_call: -
cdr3_nt: TGTGCCTGGAGTGTACACCCACAGGGGAGGTTCCAAGAGACCCAGTACTTC
cdr3_aa: CAWSVHPQGRFQETQYF

v_call: TRBV12-3/TRBV12-4
j_call: TRBJ1-2
clone_size: medium-sized
d_call: -
cdr3_nt: TGTGCCAGCAGTCCCCCGAGGGGGAGCTATGGCTACACCTTC
cdr3_aa: CASSPPRGSYGYTF

v_call: TRBV3-1
j_call: TRBJ2-2
clone_size: -
d_call: -
cdr3_nt: TGTGCCAGCAGCCCCCGGACCCTGACCGGGGAGCTGTTTTTT
cdr3_aa: CASSPRTLTGELFF

v_call: TRBV20-1
j_call: TRBJ1-6
clone_size: medium-sized
d_call: TRBD1
cdr3_nt: TGCAGTGCTAGACCGGGACAGGGGGAATCACCCCTCCACTTT
cdr3_aa: CSARPGQGESPLHF

v_call: TRBV12-3/TRBV12-4
j_call: TRBJ2-5
clone_size: -
d_call: -
cdr3_nt: TGTGCCAGCAGCCCTCAAGAGACCCAGTACTTC
cdr3_aa: CASSPQETQYF

v_call: TRBV2
j_call: TRBJ1-6
clone_size: medium-sized
d_call: TRBD1
cdr3_nt: TGTGCCAGCAGCAATGGACAGGGTAATTCACCCCTCCACTTT
cdr3_aa: CASSNGQGNSPLHF

v_call: TRBV19
j_call: TRBJ2-3
clone_size: few
d_call: TRBD1
cdr3_nt: TGTGCCAGTAGTTCCCAGGGGGCGGATACGCAGTATTTT
cdr3_aa: CASSSQGADTQYF

v_call: TRBV25-1
j_call: TRBJ2-5
clone_size: few
d_call: TRBD1
cdr3_nt: TGTGCCAGCAGTCCAATGGGGACAGGGAAAGAGACCCAGTACTTC
cdr3_aa: CASSPMGTGKETQYF

v_call: TRBV30
j_call: TRBJ1-6
clone_size: large
d_call: -
cdr3_nt: TGTGCCTGGAGAGTTACCTATAATTCACCCCTCCACTTT
cdr3_aa: CAWRVTYNSPLHF

v_call: TRBV5-4
j_call: TRBJ2-6
clone_size: medium-sized
d_call: -
cdr3_nt: TGTGCCAGCAGCTTGGCGGGGCCTGGGGCCAACGTCCTGACTTTC
cdr3_aa: CASSLAGPGANVLTF

v_call: TRBV19
j_call: TRBJ2-3
clone_size: few
d_call: TRBD2
cdr3_nt: TGTGCCAGTAGTATTCGAGCGGGGGGCCGGGGAGATACGCAGTATTTT
cdr3_aa: CASSIRAGGRGDTQYF

v_call: TRBV3-1
j_call: TRBJ2-3
clone_size: -
d_call: TRBD2
cdr3_nt: TGTGCCAGCAGCCAAGAGGCTTTGACTAGCGGGGGCGGAGATACGCAGTATTTT
cdr3_aa: CASSQEALTSGGGDTQYF

v_call: TRBV3-1
j_call: TRBJ1-6
clone_size: -
d_call: -
cdr3_nt: TGTGCCAGCAGCCAAGCAAGGGGAAGTTCACCCCTCCACTTT
cdr3_aa: CASSQARGSSPLHF

v_call: TRBV12-5
j_call: TRBJ2-3
clone_size: few
d_call: -
cdr3_nt: TGTGCTAGTGGTGGGGGTGGGGGCACAGATACGCAGTATTTT
cdr3_aa: CASGGGGGTDTQYF

v_call: TRBV4-1
j_call: TRBJ2-5
clone_size: -
d_call: -
cdr3_nt: TGCGCCAGCAGCCAAGAAAGGAGATGGCCCCAGTACTTC
cdr3_aa: CASSQERRWPQYF

v_call: TRBV27
j_call: TRBJ1-4
clone_size: -
d_call: -
cdr3_nt: TGTGCCAGCAGTAGAAAATGGCGGGGGCAGGGTGAAAAACTGTTTTTT
cdr3_aa: CASSRKWRGQGEKLFF

v_call: TRBV29-1
j_call: TRBJ2-1
clone_size: -
d_call: -
cdr3_nt: TGCAGCGTTGGACACAACTTATACTTCAATGAGCAGTTCTTC
cdr3_aa: CSVGHNLYFNEQFF

v_call: TRBV7-9
j_call: TRBJ1-2
clone_size: medium-sized
d_call: -
cdr3_nt: TGTGCCAGCAGCCCACAACGGACAGAGGACTATGGCTACACCTTC
cdr3_aa: CASSPQRTEDYGYTF

v_call: TRBV5-4
j_call: TRBJ2-3
clone_size: -
d_call: TRBD2
cdr3_nt: TGTGCCAGCAGTGACCCCCCTAGTCTAGCGGGGGGCCTTAAGCGCACAGATACGCAGTATTTT
cdr3_aa: CASSDPPSLAGGLKRTDTQYF

v_call: TRBV2
j_call: TRBJ1-4
clone_size: medium-sized
d_call: TRBD1
cdr3_nt: TGTGCCAGCAGTACACAGGGGTCCGATGAAAAACTGTTTTTT
cdr3_aa: CASSTQGSDEKLFF

v_call: TRBV6-5
j_call: TRBJ1-6
clone_size: medium-sized
d_call: TRBD1
cdr3_nt: TGTGCCAGCAGTTCCCAGGGGGTCTTCCACTTT
cdr3_aa: CASSSQGVFHF

v_call: TRBV5-1
j_call: TRBJ1-1
clone_size: -
d_call: -
cdr3_nt: TGCGCCAGCAGCTTTAACGGGGACGGCGGAGCTTTCTTT
cdr3_aa: CASSFNGDGGAFF

v_call: TRBV2
j_call: TRBJ2-1
clone_size: -
d_call: -
cdr3_nt: TGTGCCACCAAGGGGCGGATCTACAATGAGCAGTTCTTC
cdr3_aa: CATKGRIYNEQFF

v_call: TRBV12-3/TRBV12-4
j_call: TRBJ1-2
clone_size: medium-sized
d_call: -
cdr3_nt: TGTGCCAGCAGTCCTATTGGGCTCATGTATGCCTACACCTTC
cdr3_aa: CASSPIGLMYAYTF

v_call: TRBV6-1
j_call: TRBJ1-2
clone_size: few
d_call: TRBD1
cdr3_nt: TGTGCCAGCAGTCCCGTGGGGCAGGGGGGAGGCTACACCTTC
cdr3_aa: CASSPVGQGGGYTF

v_call: TRBV10-3
j_call: TRBJ2-1
clone_size: few
d_call: TRBD2
cdr3_nt: TGTGCCATCAGACCAGCGGGGGGTAGGAATGAGCAGTTCTTC
cdr3_aa: CAIRPAGGRNEQFF

v_call: TRBV7-9
j_call: TRBJ1-4
clone_size: few
d_call: TRBD1
cdr3_nt: TGTGCCAGCAGTCGGGACAGGGGAACTAATGAAAAACTGTTTTTT
cdr3_aa: CASSRDRGTNEKLFF

v_call: TRBV19
j_call: TRBJ2-1
clone_size: -
d_call: -
cdr3_nt: TGTGCCAGTAGTATAATGAGGGGGTTTCTCGGGGGCGGGCGAAATGAGCAGTTCTTC
cdr3_aa: CASSIMRGFLGGGRNEQFF

v_call: TRBV30
j_call: TRBJ2-1
clone_size: -
d_call: -
cdr3_nt: TGTGCCTGGAGTGCTCTCAATGAGCAGTTCTTC
cdr3_aa: CAWSALNEQFF

v_call: TRBV29-1
j_call: TRBJ1-5
clone_size: medium-sized
d_call: -
cdr3_nt: TGCAGCGTTGGGGGGGTTAAACAGCCCCAGCATTTT
cdr3_aa: CSVGGVKQPQHF

v_call: TRBV12-3/TRBV12-4
j_call: TRBJ1-1
clone_size: few
d_call: -
cdr3_nt: TGTGCCAGCAGTTTATATTTGAAGGGAAACACTGAAGCTTTCTTT
cdr3_aa: CASSLYLKGNTEAFF

v_call: TRBV5-8
j_call: TRBJ1-5
clone_size: medium-sized
d_call: TRBD1
cdr3_nt: TGTGCCAGCAGCTTCGCAGGGGGCGGCTTCCCTTTAGAGCCCCAGCATTTT
cdr3_aa: CASSFAGGGFPLEPQHF

v_call: TRBV7-2
j_call: TRBJ2-3
clone_size: medium-sized
d_call: -
cdr3_nt: TGTGCCAGCAGCGGGGGGCGGGGGCGCACAGATACGCAGTATTTT
cdr3_aa: CASSGGRGRTDTQYF

v_call: TRBV15
j_call: TRBJ2-4
clone_size: medium-sized
d_call: -
cdr3_nt: TGTGCCACCAGCAGAACCCCTCGGGACGGCGTAGCCAAAAACATTCAGTACTTC
cdr3_aa: CATSRTPRDGVAKNIQYF

v_call: TRBV30
j_call: TRBJ1-3
clone_size: few
d_call: -
cdr3_nt: TGTGCCTGGAGTGAAAACACCATATATTTT
cdr3_aa: CAWSENTIYF

v_call: TRBV30
j_call: TRBJ2-6
clone_size: -
d_call: TRBD2
cdr3_nt: TGTGCCTGGAGTGGGGAGCGGGGGCCTTACTCTGGGGCCAACGTCCTGACTTTC
cdr3_aa: CAWSGERGPYSGANVLTF

v_call: TRBV20-1
j_call: TRBJ1-6
clone_size: medium-sized
d_call: TRBD1
cdr3_nt: TGCAGTGCTAGAGCCCCGGGACAGGGGTATTCACCCCTCCACTTT
cdr3_aa: CSARAPGQGYSPLHF

v_call: TRBV5-4
j_call: TRBJ2-6
clone_size: -
d_call: -
cdr3_nt: TGTGCCAGCAGCTTTTTCTTTTCTGGGGCCAACGTCCTGACTTTC
cdr3_aa: CASSFFFSGANVLTF

v_call: TRBV2
j_call: TRBJ2-3
clone_size: few
d_call: -
cdr3_nt: TGTGCCAGCAGACACCGGGACACCTCAAGGGCGCAGTATTTT
cdr3_aa: CASRHRDTSRAQYF

v_call: TRBV19
j_call: TRBJ1-6
clone_size: -
d_call: TRBD1
cdr3_nt: TGTGCCAGTAGTTCCACATGGGACAGCAATAATTCACCCCTCCACTTT
cdr3_aa: CASSSTWDSNNSPLHF

v_call: TRBV12-3/TRBV12-4
j_call: TRBJ1-5
clone_size: few
d_call: -
cdr3_nt: TGTGCCAGCAGCCCCGGAAGGGGTGGCAATCAGCCCCAGCATTTT
cdr3_aa: CASSPGRGGNQPQHF

v_call: TRBV20-1
j_call: TRBJ1-4
clone_size: medium-sized
d_call: TRBD1
cdr3_nt: TGCAGTGCTACTAAGGGGACAGGGGGAGAAAAACTGTTTTTT
cdr3_aa: CSATKGTGGEKLFF

v_call: TRBV21-1
j_call: TRBJ1-2
clone_size: medium-sized
d_call: -
cdr3_nt: TGTGCCAGCAGCAAAGCGCCTCCGACAGGGGGCAGTGGCTACACCTTC
cdr3_aa: CASSKAPPTGGSGYTF

v_call: TRBV30
j_call: TRBJ1-1
clone_size: medium-sized
d_call: -
cdr3_nt: TGTGCCTGGAATGGCGCTGAAGCTTTCTTT
cdr3_aa: CAWNGAEAFF

v_call: TRBV18
j_call: TRBJ1-2
clone_size: -
d_call: -
cdr3_nt: TGTGCCAGCTCACCAGTCCCTAAGTCGGGCTACACCTTC
cdr3_aa: CASSPVPKSGYTF

v_call: TRBV12-3/TRBV12-4
j_call: TRBJ2-3
clone_size: few
d_call: -
cdr3_nt: TGTGCCAGCAGCCGGGACGGCAGCACAGATACGCAGTATTTT
cdr3_aa: CASSRDGSTDTQYF

v_call: TRBV12-5
j_call: TRBJ1-2
clone_size: -
d_call: TRBD1
cdr3_nt: TGTGCTAGTGGTCCGGGGACAGGGGGCTTTCTTAACTATGGCTACACCTTC
cdr3_aa: CASGPGTGGFLNYGYTF

v_call: TRBV5-6
j_call: TRBJ2-5
clone_size: medium-sized
d_call: TRBD2
cdr3_nt: TGTGCCAGCAGCCAACTAGCGGGGGGCCAAGAGACCCAGTACTTC
cdr3_aa: CASSQLAGGQETQYF

v_call: TRBV5-4
j_call: TRBJ1-1
clone_size: few
d_call: -
cdr3_nt: TGTGCCAGCAGCTTGTTTCTCGAGGGCACTGAAGCTTTCTTT
cdr3_aa: CASSLFLEGTEAFF

v_call: TRBV11-2
j_call: TRBJ2-7
clone_size: -
d_call: TRBD2
cdr3_nt: TGTGCCAGCAGCTTAGAAACTAGCGGCTCCTACGAGCAGTACTTC
cdr3_aa: CASSLETSGSYEQYF

v_call: TRBV11-2
j_call: TRBJ2-1
clone_size: medium-sized
d_call: TRBD2
cdr3_nt: TGTGCCAGCAGCTTAGGGGCGGGGGGGCGGCATGAGCAGTTCTTC
cdr3_aa: CASSLGAGGRHEQFF